This T cell receptor beta chain is from a study of blood T cell repertoires in COVID-19. On the study more broadly: Acute and convalescent COVID-19 samples came from the United States, Italy and Spain. Nucleic acid was either cDNA or gDNA, and it came from T cells, B-cell-depleted T cells, or PBMCs.

In the authors' workflow: Reference gene primers were amplified, and this amplification served to estimate nucleated cell counts. Assay: immunoSEQ multiplex PCR; the TCRdb copy retains only in-frame clones and omits some. V and J calls and clone size are as listed in that table; D and trimming were resolved from the DNA. The data contain 90,000 to 120,000 clones, around nine tenths of them singletons. This clone was recorded a few times. The V gene end was trimmed by 4 bases and the J gene end by 4 bases; junction bases not matched to a gene: 5. The length of the CDR3 is 15 residues. Germline values: CDR1 LGHNA, CDR2 YNFKEQ.

This sequence was found in a woman in her twenties or thirties with acute or convalescent COVID-19. The chain recombines TRBV4-2 with TRBJ2-5; TRBD2 matches 11 bases. The sequencing input was peripheral blood. The CDR3 sequence: CASSLSGGAGETQYF. CDR3 DNA: TGTGCCAGCAGCCTTAGCGGGGGGGCCGGAGAGACCCAGTACTTC.